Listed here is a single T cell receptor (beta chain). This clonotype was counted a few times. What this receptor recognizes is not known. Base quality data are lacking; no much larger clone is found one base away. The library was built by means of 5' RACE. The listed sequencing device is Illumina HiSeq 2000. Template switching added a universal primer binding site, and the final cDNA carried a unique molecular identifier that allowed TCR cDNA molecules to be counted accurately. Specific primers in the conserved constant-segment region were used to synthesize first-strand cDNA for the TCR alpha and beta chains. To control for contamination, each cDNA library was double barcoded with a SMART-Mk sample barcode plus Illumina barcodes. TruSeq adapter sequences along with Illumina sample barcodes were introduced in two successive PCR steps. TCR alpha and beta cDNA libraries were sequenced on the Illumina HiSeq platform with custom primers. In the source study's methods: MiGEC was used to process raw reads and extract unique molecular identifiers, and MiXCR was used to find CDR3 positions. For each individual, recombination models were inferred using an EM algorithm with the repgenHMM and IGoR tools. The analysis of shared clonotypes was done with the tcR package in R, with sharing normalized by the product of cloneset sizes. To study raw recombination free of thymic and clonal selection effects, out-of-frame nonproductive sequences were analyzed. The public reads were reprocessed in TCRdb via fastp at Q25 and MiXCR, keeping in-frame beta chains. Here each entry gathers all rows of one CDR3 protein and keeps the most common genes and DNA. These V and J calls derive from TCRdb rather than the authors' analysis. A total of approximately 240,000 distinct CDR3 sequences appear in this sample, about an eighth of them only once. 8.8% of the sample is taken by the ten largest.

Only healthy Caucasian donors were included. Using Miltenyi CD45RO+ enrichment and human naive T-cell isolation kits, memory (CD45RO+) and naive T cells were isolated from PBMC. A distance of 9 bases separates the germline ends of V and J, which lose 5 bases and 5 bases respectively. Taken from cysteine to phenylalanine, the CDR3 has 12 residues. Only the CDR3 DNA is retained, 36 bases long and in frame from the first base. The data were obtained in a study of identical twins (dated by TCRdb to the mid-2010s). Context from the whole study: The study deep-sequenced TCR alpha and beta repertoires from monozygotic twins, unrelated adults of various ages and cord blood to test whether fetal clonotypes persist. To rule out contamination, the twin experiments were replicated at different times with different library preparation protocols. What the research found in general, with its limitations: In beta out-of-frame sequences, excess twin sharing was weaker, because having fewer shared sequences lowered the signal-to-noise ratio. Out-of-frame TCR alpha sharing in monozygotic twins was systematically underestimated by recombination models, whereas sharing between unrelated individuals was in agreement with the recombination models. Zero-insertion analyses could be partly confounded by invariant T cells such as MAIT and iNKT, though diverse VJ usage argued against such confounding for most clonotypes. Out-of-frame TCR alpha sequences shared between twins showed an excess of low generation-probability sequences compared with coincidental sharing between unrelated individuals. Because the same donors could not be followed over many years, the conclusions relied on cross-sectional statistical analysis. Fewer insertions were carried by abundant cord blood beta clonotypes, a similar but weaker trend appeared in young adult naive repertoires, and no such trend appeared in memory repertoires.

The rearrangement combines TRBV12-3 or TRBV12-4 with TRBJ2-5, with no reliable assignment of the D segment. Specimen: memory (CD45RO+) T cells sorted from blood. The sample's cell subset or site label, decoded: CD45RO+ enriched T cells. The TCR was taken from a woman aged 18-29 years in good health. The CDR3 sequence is CASSPSLETQYF. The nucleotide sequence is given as TGTGCCAGCAGTCCGAGTTTGGAGACCCAGTACTTC.